This record concerns one T cell receptor beta chain sequence. There is no known antigen for this receptor. Per-nucleotide qualities are absent, and no much larger clonotype sits a single base away. The label giving this sample's time point can be read as: newly diagnosed GD, antithyroid drugs for less than 3 months. RNA was extracted from PBMCs in TRIzol for both TCR sequencing and RNA sequencing. The diagnosis of Graves' disease was made according to American Thyroid Association guidelines. Patients for the study were recruited at an endocrinology department in Xi'an, China. From each patient, nine milliliters of peripheral blood was collected into an EDTA anticoagulant tube. Ficoll Paque Plus density gradient separation was used to isolate PBMCs, and no further T cell sorting was performed. An Agilent 2100 Bioanalyzer and agarose gel were used to check RNA quality, and a NanoDrop 2000 was used to measure RNA concentration.

Libraries were built with multiplex PCR. The data were produced on an Illumina HiSeq 4000. TCR beta libraries were built with iRepertoire HTBI primers and Arm-PCR amplification of CDR3 regions. PCR products were gel purified before sequencing. Per the source publication's procedure: A total of fewer than 80 TRBV and some 13 TRBJ segments were identified across samples and were used for gene usage analysis of CDR3 amino acid clonotypes. COPE and FqMerger were used to merge filtered high-quality paired reads into contigs. BLAST was used to align contigs to IMGT TRBV, TRBD and TRBJ reference genes, with CDR3 defined following IMGT. Any clonotype with a frequency above 0.1% was counted as a highly expanded clone. Shannon entropy served as the measure of repertoire diversity, while the Gini coefficient captured V-J evenness. Public clonotypes were defined as clonotypes shared by more than one individual. The public reads were reprocessed in TCRdb via fastp at Q25 and MiXCR, keeping in-frame beta chains. Rows matching on CDR3 protein sequence are summarized as one entry with the most common DNA and genes. The authors' filters were not applied to this entry. The sample table records about 320,000 distinct CDR3 sequences; 18% of these occur just once. About 39% of the sample lies in the top ten.

These data belong to a study of regulatory T cells in long-lasting Graves disease (dated by TCRdb to the early 2020s). Turning to the overall study: Antithyroid drugs had been taken for less than 3 months by newly diagnosed Graves' disease patients. Persistent Graves' disease patients were compared with newly diagnosed Graves' disease patients by peripheral blood TCR sequencing and RNA sequencing. The study took place in China and was registered as a clinical trial. A total of about 33 samples underwent TCR sequencing, from about 13 patients with persistent Graves' disease and approximately 20 patients with newly diagnosed Graves' disease. Study-wide findings and limitations: Persistent disease showed preferential use of TRBV28, TRBJ1-2 and TRBJ2-5, whereas newly diagnosed disease favored TRBV20-1 and TRBJ2-1. Lower TCR Shannon entropy and fewer highly expanded clones were observed in persistent Graves' disease patients than in newly diagnosed patients, which suggested clonal expansion. Because the primary lesion, thyroid tissue, could not be accessed, the study looked at peripheral blood alone. The authors noted that the small sample size was a limitation that may lower accuracy. Sequencing and analysis were limited to the TCR beta chain. Patients with persistent disease shared more public clonotypes (around 2,500) than newly diagnosed patients did (966).

From a lookup of the germline V gene, CDR1 and CDR2 are SNHLY and FYNNEI. The CDR3 numbers 16 residues from cysteine through phenylalanine. CDR3 DNA only is kept here, 48 bases in frame from base 1. After removal of 1 base from V and 2 bases from J, the junction retains 5 bases not matched to a gene. The V and J segments used are TRBV2 and TRBJ2-1, and 7 junctional nucleotides match TRBD2. The input for sequencing was peripheral blood mononuclear cells (PBMCs), taken at new diagnosis, from a patient treated with antithyroid drugs. The sequence came from a female donor with Graves disease. The CDR3 here reads CASSEGPSGTYNEQFF. The DNA sequence reads TGTGCCAGCAGTGAAGGGCCTAGCGGAACCTACAATGAGCAGTTCTTC.